The clone carrying this T cell receptor (beta chain) turned up a few times. Its matching antigen is unknown. Each CDR3 protein gets one entry after TCRdb re-called the RT-PCR reads with MiXCR. The sample records 650,000 to 800,000 distinct CDR3 sequences, 11% to 15% being singletons. The sample belongs to a study of response to subunit inactivated influenza vaccine. General study findings and limits: Each seasonal flu vaccination may recruit only limited new T cells, authors suggested.

The CDR3 spans 16 residues. The V end lost 6 bases, the J end lost 4 bases, and 19 bases lay between the germline ends. The rearrangement uses TRBV12-3 or TRBV12-4 and TRBJ1-3; the D gene is possibly TRBD1 (6 bases). Sample: PBMCs from blood, taken approximately 15 days before vaccination. The clonotype was recovered from a man over 45 who received an inactivated influenza vaccine. The CDR3 sequence: CASSADRFIGGNTIYF. CDR3 sequence (DNA): TGTGCCAGCAGCGCGGACAGATTCATTGGGGGAAACACCATATATTTT.